What follows are 16 T cell receptor beta chains derived from one specimen sequenced in a study of cytomegalovirus exposure and HLA in healthy donors. A multiplex PCR was run with 60 Vbeta primers and 13 Jbeta primers. TCRdb's table, derived via immunoSEQ multiplex PCR, lists solely in-frame clones and lacks some. The table for this sample gives tens of thousands of clones. Sequencing was performed on PBMCs. These receptor sequences come from a young man in good health and CMV-seropositive.

V and J are TRBV2 and TRBJ1-4; tentative D call: TRBD1 (6 bases). CDR1 is SNHLY, CDR2 FYNNEI, per germline. The V end was cut by 4 bases, the J end by 7 bases, with 19 bases between. The CDR3 runs 16 residues. In DNA form, the CDR3 reads TGTGCCAGCAGTGGGGTCCCGTGGACAGTAGGTGAAAAACTGTTTTTT. Translating gives CASSGVPWTVGEKLFF.

The J gene is TRBJ2-7, the V gene TRBV6-5; TRBD1 agrees at 8 bases. Germline-derived CDR1 and CDR2 are MNHEY and SVGAGI. The CDR3 extends over 13 amino acids. V gave up 0 bases and J gave up 6 bases; unmatched junction bases: 1. Here the CDR3 reads CASSYSDRAEQYF. The CDR3 nucleotides read TGTGCCAGCAGTTACTCGGACAGGGCCGAGCAGTACTTC.

On this clone itself: One end of the junction varies from germline; a read error may be responsible. This chain connects TRBV7-2 to TRBJ2-3, with 7 bases aligning to TRBD2. This CDR3 contains 14 residues. Looked up from germline, CDR1 is SGHTA and CDR2 is FQGNSA. CDR3 in DNA: TGTGCCAGCAGCTTAGCGGTTCAGCGGGATAGGCAGTATTTT. It yields the protein CASSLAVQRDRQYF.

The chain carries TRBV4-1 and TRBJ2-7, with a possible D match to TRBD1 (6 bases). Per germline, CDR1 MGHRA and CDR2 YSYEKL. Trimming left V 4 bases short and J 4 bases short, with 11 bases between. The CDR3 runs to 13 residues. The DNA for the CDR3 is TGCGCCAGCAGCCCGGACAGTGGTTACGAGCAGTACTTC. Translation: CASSPDSGYEQYF.

This sequence joins TRBV27 and TRBJ1-5; 8 bases align to TRBD1. This CDR3 is built from 15 residues. Germline CDR1 is MNHEY and CDR2 is SMNVEV (reference sequence). J was trimmed by 5 bases and V by 7 bases; bases with no gene match: 10. This chain's CDR3 is CASTSSGGSDQPQHF. The CDR3 bases are TGTGCCAGCACCTCGTCAGGGGGCAGTGATCAGCCCCAGCATTTT.

V and J are TRBV5-1 and TRBJ1-4; 12 bases align to TRBD1. The J segment lost 7 bases and the V segment lost 4 bases, leaving 14 bases of the junction unmatched. The CDR3 runs 18 residues. Germline values: CDR1 SGHRS, CDR2 YFSETQ. Here the CDR3 DNA reads TGCGCCAGCAGCGGGGGACAGGGGGCCTTACGAGGGGGTGAAAAACTGTTTTTT. Its translation is CASSGGQGALRGGEKLFF. Looking up the rest from reference TRBV5-1 and TRBJ1-4 gives the full variable domain: KAGVTQTPRYLIKTRGQQVTLSCSPISGHRSVSWYQQTPGQGLQFLFEYFSETQRNKGNFPGRFSGRQFSNSRSEMNVSTLELGDSALYLCASSGGQGALRGGEKLFFGSGTQLSVL.

CDR3 sequence: CASTNSGSADTQYF. CDR3 coding DNA: TGTGCCAGCACGAATAGCGGGAGTGCAGATACGCAGTATTTT. The gene calls are TRBV6-1 and TRBJ2-3; 9 bases map to TRBD2. The CDR3 is 14 residues long. Trimming removed 7 bases from V and 4 bases from J; junction bases left unmatched: 6. In germline, CDR1 is MNHNS, CDR2 SASEGT.

The CDR3 loop is CASSLGSDNEQFF. CDR3 coding DNA: TGCGCCAGCAGCTTGGGGAGTGACAATGAGCAGTTCTTC. This chain links TRBV5-1 with TRBJ2-1, with D unclear. V was trimmed by 0 bases and J by 5 bases, leaving 6 bases between them. Germline CDR1 and CDR2: SGHRS and YFSETQ. The CDR3 sequence is 13 residues long. Filled out from reference TRBV5-1 and TRBJ2-1, the complete variable domain reads KAGVTQTPRYLIKTRGQQVTLSCSPISGHRSVSWYQQTPGQGLQFLFEYFSETQRNKGNFPGRFSGRQFSNSRSEMNVSTLELGDSALYLCASSLGSDNEQFFGPGTRLTVL.

Concerning this clone itself: One junction end disagrees with the germline gene, perhaps due to a read error. The V gene is TRBV30, the J gene TRBJ1-5; D possibly corresponds to TRBD1 (5 bases). This CDR3 region has 15 residues. The germline CDR1 and CDR2 sequences are GTSNPN and SVGIG (reference sequence). The CDR3 coding sequence is TGTGCCGGGAGTCCAGGGCAATATAGCAATCAGCCCCAGCATTTT. Its protein is CAGSPGQYSNQPQHF.

The chain employs TRBV5-1 and TRBJ2-7; TRBD1 aligns across 9 bases. V lost 3 bases, J lost 7 bases, and 8 bases stayed unmatched. Germline loops: CDR1 SGHRS, CDR2 YFSETQ. The CDR3 length is 14 residues. The chain's CDR3 is CASSSGQGLGEQYF. The CDR3, as DNA: TGCGCCAGCAGCTCCGGACAGGGGTTAGGGGAGCAGTACTTC.

The chain has TRBV5-1 and TRBJ2-3, with 11 bases that match TRBD2. The CDR3 runs 15 residues. CDR1 is SGHRS, CDR2 YFSETQ, per germline. V lost 0 bases and J lost 6; bases outside the gene matches: 3. As DNA, the CDR3 is TGCGCCAGCAGCTTGGTTAGCGGGGGGGCGGATACGCAGTATTTT. Translating gives CASSLVSGGADTQYF. Looking up the rest from reference TRBV5-1 and TRBJ2-3 gives the full variable domain: KAGVTQTPRYLIKTRGQQVTLSCSPISGHRSVSWYQQTPGQGLQFLFEYFSETQRNKGNFPGRFSGRQFSNSRSEMNVSTLELGDSALYLCASSLVSGGADTQYFGPGTRLTVL.

Points on this clone: In the same sample, other DNA sequences code for this CDR3. The chain recombines TRBV19 with TRBJ2-3; possibly TRBD2 for D (6 bases). Trimming removed 1 base at V and 3 bases at J, with 8 bases between. Germline assignment: CDR1 LNHDA and CDR2 SQIVND (reference sequence). The CDR3 is 14 amino acids. This CDR3 reads CASSIGLATDTQYF. For the CDR3, the DNA is TGTGCCAGTAGTATAGGGCTAGCGACAGATACGCAGTATTTT.

V usage is TRBV5-5 and J usage is TRBJ2-1; D uncertain. The germline gives CDR1 SGHKS, CDR2 YYEKEE (reference sequence). CDR3 length: 14 residues. V lost 2 bases and J lost 7, with 13 bases in between. The CDR3 DNA reads TGTGCCAGCAGCTTTCGCGCGGCCGCTAATGAGCAGTTCTTC. It yields the protein CASSFRAAANEQFF. The full variable domain, completed using reference TRBV5-5 and TRBJ2-1, is DAGVTQSPTHLIKTRGQQVTLRCSPISGHKSVSWYQQVLGQGPQFIFQYYEKEERGRGNFPDRFSARQFPNYSSELNVNALLLGDSALYLCASSFRAAANEQFFGPGTRLTVL.

The rearrangement joins TRBV7-9 to TRBJ2-7; 8 nucleotides match TRBD1. From germline, CDR1 is SEHNR and CDR2 FQNEAQ (reference sequence). The CDR3 loop spans 17 amino acids. V gave up 2 bases and J gave up 3 bases; unmatched junction bases: 12. In DNA, the CDR3 is TGTGCCAGCAGCTTAAAACGGCAACAGGGGGGCAACTACGAGCAGTACTTC. This codes for CASSLKRQQGGNYEQYF.

The gene calls are TRBV9 and TRBJ1-3; no firm D call. The CDR3 loop spans 14 amino acids. V was cut by 5 bases and J by 2 bases, with 11 bases left in between. The germline gives CDR1 SGDLS, CDR2 YYNGEE. CDR3 bases: TGTGCCAGCAGACGCGACGGGGCTGGAAACACCATATATTTT. It encodes CASRRDGAGNTIYF.

The chain joins TRBV5-1 to TRBJ1-1; D uncertain. The CDR3 is 13 amino acids. Germline CDR1 and CDR2: SGHRS and YFSETQ. Deletions cut 6 bases from V and 3 bases from J, with 12 bases between. The CDR3 nucleotides are TGCGCCAGCACCCGGGGTGGGGACACTGAAGCTTTCTTT. Amino acid sequence: CASTRGGDTEAFF.